This record looks at one TCR beta chain sequence and its context. Its antigen is still unknown. This could be a read error, since a much larger clone is one nucleotide away. The source of the sample is a study of T cells after yellow fever vaccination. Study conclusions and caveats: After the booster, roughly 96% of CD4 and approximately 87% of CD8 primary-response clones were re-detected. Contamination of FACS-sorted repertoires by abundant clonotypes from the bulk population could occur. Clonotypes found in both CD4 and CD8 compartments made up a small share.

TCRdb ran MiXCR on the 5' RACE reads and lists one entry per CDR3 protein. Of 250,000 to 400,000 distinct CDR3 sequences detected, over 3.5% appear once; the ten largest clones hold about 26%. This receptor was identified in a man aged 18 to 30 who received the YFV17D yellow fever vaccine. The specimen comprised PBMCs, sampled 5 days after the yellow fever booster vaccination.

This CDR3 reads CASSLEGTVGSPLHF. The CDR3 nucleotides read TGCGCCAGCAGCTTGGAAGGGACAGTGGGTTCACCCCTCCACTTT. The chain has TRBV5-1 and TRBJ1-6; 7 nucleotides line up with TRBD1. V gave up 0 bases and J gave up 9 bases; unmatched junction bases: 6. Germline assignment: CDR1 SGHRS and CDR2 YFSETQ. This CDR3 has 15 amino acids.